This T cell receptor beta chain was sequenced for a study of spatial heterogeneity in lung cancer. Study details: Raw sequencing reads included, on average, more than nine appearances of each unique TCR and UMI combination.

CDR3 length: 16 residues. The V gene's germline CDR1 is SGHRS and CDR2 YFSETQ. Between the trimmed V and J ends, which lost 1 base and 6 bases, there was a span of 16 bases. TCRdb re-derived calls from the 5' RACE reads in MiXCR, one entry per CDR3 protein. The sample has 6,000 to 8,000 distinct CDR3 sequences; under 25% are singletons. Specified time point: sample taken at primary tumor resection. TCRs were sequenced from unsorted whole RNA of tumor, nontumor lung or PBMC. This TCR came from a female donor with early-stage non-small cell lung cancer. The V and J genes are TRBV5-1 and TRBJ2-2; D unresolved. The source material was PBMCs, sampled at surgery. Written as DNA, the CDR3 is TGCGCCAGCAGCTTGATCGGACGGGCAATTTCCGGGGAGCTGTTTTTT. This gives the protein CASSLIGRAISGELFF.